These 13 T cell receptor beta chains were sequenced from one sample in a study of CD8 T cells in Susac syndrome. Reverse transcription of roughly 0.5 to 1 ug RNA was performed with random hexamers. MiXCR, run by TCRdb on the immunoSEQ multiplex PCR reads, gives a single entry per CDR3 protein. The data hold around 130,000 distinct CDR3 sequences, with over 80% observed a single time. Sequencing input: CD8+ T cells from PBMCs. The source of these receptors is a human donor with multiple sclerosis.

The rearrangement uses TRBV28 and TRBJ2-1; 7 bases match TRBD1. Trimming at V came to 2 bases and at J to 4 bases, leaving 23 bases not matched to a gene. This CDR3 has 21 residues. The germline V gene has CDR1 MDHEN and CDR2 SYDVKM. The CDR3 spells CASSLIPTRDSRRGRYNEQFF. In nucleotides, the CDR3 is TGTGCCAGCAGTTTAATCCCAACCCGGGACAGCCGCCGTGGAAGGTACAATGAGCAGTTCTTC. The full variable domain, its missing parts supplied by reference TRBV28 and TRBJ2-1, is DVKVTQSSRYLVKRTGEKVFLECVQDMDHENMFWYRQDPGLGLRLIYFSYDVKMKEKGDIPEGYSVSREKKERFSLILESASTNQTSMYLCASSLIPTRDSRRGRYNEQFFGPGTRLTVL.

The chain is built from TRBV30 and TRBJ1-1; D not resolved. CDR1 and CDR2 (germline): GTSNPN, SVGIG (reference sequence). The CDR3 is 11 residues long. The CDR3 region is CAHHLGFGAFF. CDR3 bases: TGTGCGCACCATTTGGGGTTTGGGGCTTTCTTT.

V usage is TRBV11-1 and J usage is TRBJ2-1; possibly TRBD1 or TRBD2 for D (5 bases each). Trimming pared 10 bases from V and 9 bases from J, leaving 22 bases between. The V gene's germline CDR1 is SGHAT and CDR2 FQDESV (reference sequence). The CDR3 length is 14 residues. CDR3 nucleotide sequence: TGTGCCACCCATGGGCCTAATGGTGGGGGTGAGCAGTTCTTC. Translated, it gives CATHGPNGGGEQFF.

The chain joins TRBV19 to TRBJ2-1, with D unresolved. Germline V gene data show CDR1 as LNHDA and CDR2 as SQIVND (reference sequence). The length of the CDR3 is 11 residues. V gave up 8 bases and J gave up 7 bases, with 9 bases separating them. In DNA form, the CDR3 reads TGTGCCAGTTTTGACGGGAATGAGCAGTTCTTC. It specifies CASFDGNEQFF.

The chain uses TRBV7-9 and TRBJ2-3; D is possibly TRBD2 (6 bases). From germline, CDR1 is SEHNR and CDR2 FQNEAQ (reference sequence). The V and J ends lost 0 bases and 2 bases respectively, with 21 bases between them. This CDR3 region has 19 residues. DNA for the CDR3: TGTGCCAGCAGCTTAGCGCGGGACTCATACATGACAAACACAGATACGCAGTATTTT. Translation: CASSLARDSYMTNTDTQYF.

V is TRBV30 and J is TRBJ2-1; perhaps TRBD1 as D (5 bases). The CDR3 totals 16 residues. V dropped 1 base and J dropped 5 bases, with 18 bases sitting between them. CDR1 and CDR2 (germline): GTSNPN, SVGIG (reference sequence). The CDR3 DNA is TGTGCCTGGAGTGCTACGAGGCCTTGGGGCAACAATGAGCAGTTCTTC. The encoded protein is CAWSATRPWGNNEQFF.

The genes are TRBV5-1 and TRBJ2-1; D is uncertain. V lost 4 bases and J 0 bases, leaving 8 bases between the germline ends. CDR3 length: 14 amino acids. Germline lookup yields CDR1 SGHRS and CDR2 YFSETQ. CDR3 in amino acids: CASSPVSSYNEQFF. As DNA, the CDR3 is TGCGCCAGCAGCCCCGTAAGCTCCTACAATGAGCAGTTCTTC.

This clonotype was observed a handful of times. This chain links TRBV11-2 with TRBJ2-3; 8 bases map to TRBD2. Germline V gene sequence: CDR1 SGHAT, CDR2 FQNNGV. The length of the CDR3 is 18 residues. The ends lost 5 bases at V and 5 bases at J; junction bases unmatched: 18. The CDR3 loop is CASSRPTAWRGAGDTQYF. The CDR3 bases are TGTGCCAGCAGCCGTCCGACGGCATGGCGGGGGGCGGGAGATACGCAGTATTTT.

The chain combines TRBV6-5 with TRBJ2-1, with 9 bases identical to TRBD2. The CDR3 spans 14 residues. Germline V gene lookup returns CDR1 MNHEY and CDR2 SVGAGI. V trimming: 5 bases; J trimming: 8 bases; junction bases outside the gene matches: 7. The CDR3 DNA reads TGTGCCAGCAGTGGACTAGCGCCCGAGGATGAGCAGTTCTTC. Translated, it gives CASSGLAPEDEQFF.

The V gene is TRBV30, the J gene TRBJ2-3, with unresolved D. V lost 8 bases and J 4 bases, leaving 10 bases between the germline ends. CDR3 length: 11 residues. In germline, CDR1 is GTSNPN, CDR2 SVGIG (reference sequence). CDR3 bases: TGTGCCCAGGATTTCCCAGATACGCAGTATTTT. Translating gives CAQDFPDTQYF.

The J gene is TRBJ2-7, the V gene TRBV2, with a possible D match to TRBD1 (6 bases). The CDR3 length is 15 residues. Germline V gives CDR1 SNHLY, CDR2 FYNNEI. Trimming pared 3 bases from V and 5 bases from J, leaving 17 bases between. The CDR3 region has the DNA TGTGCCAGCAGTGATCCAGGGGTCTTGGCCCACGAGCAGTACTTC. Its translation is CASSDPGVLAHEQYF.

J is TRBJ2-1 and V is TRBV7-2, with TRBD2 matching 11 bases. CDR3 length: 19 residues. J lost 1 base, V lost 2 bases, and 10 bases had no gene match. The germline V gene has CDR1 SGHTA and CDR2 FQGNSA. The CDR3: CASSLLTSGRSGSYNEQFF. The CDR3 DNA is TGTGCCAGCAGCTTATTAACTAGCGGGAGATCGGGGTCCTACAATGAGCAGTTCTTC.

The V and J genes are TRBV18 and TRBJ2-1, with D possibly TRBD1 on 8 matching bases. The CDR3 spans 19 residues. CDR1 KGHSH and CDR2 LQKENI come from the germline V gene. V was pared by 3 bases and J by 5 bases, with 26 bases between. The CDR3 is CASSPGFQGALAEDNEQFF. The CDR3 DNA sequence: TGTGCCAGCTCACCTGGGTTCCAGGGGGCCCTAGCGGAGGACAATGAGCAGTTCTTC.